This T cell receptor (beta chain) was recorded in a study of control samples from healthy donors and cancer patients. Sequenced by immunoSEQ multiplex PCR; TCRdb stores in-frame clones only, minus some. The sample holds about 410,000 clones; around 90% are singletons and the top ten take around 6.8%. This clonotype was sampled from a man aged 35 to 55 with head and neck cancer. Specimen: PBMCs.

The CDR3, as DNA: TGTGCCAGCTTCGAACGGGGGGGCGCGCAGTATTTT. It specifies CASFERGGAQYF. This sequence joins TRBV28 and TRBJ2-3, with 8 positions matching TRBD2. The V segment lost 8 bases and the J segment 10 bases; nucleotides outside the gene matches: 8. Germline CDR1 reads MDHEN; CDR2 reads SYDVKM. CDR3 length equals 12 residues.